These 32 T cell receptor beta chains were sequenced from one sample in a study of cytomegalovirus exposure and HLA in healthy donors. The study ran its PCR with 60 Vbeta and 13 Jbeta primers. The protocol was immunoSEQ multiplex PCR, while the TCRdb copy is restricted to in-frame clones and leaves out a portion. This table has about 170,000 clones, around 68% appearing once. The sequencing sample was made of PBMCs. The receptor set was obtained from a man aged 35 to 55 in good health and CMV-seronegative.

V and J are TRBV6-5 and TRBJ1-5, with no clear D. Germline V gene lookup returns CDR1 MNHEY and CDR2 SVGAGI. Trimming removed 5 bases from V and 11 bases from J, with 13 bases in between. CDR3 size: 12 residues. The CDR3 here is CASSTLSGAQHF. The CDR3 coding sequence is TGTGCCAGCAGTACTTTATCCGGGGCCCAGCATTTT.

V gene TRBV27 combines with J gene TRBJ2-5; D gene ambiguous. Germline CDR1 is MNHEY and CDR2 is SMNVEV (reference sequence). The CDR3 is 14 amino acids. Between the trimmed V and J ends, which lost 4 bases and 4 bases, there was a span of 13 bases. The CDR3 DNA is TGTGCCAGCAGTTCCGCCCGAGCCATAGAGACCCAGTACTTC. Amino acid sequence: CASSSARAIETQYF.

J is TRBJ2-5 and V is TRBV5-6, with TRBD2 as a possible D gene (5 bases). The germline gives CDR1 SGHDT, CDR2 YYEEEE. The CDR3 covers 14 residues. Trimming stripped 0 bases from V and 5 bases from J, with 11 bases between. The CDR3: CASSLVASWETQYF. CDR3 in DNA: TGTGCCAGCAGCTTGGTGGCTAGCTGGGAGACCCAGTACTTC.

The chain links TRBV11-2 to TRBJ1-1; 8 nucleotides agree with TRBD1. The CDR3 spans 12 residues. The junction had 4 bases not matched to a gene; V was cut back by 6 bases and J by 7 bases. Germline assignment: CDR1 SGHAT and CDR2 FQNNGV. The DNA for the CDR3 is TGTGCCAGCAGAGCAGGGGGCCTTGAAGCTTTCTTT. Translation: CASRAGGLEAFF.

The rearrangement joins TRBV25-1 to TRBJ1-2, with a tentative D call TRBD1 (6 bases). Germline V gene data show CDR1 as MGHDK and CDR2 as SYGVNS. V gave up 1 base and J gave up 5 bases, with 17 bases separating them. This CDR3 has 16 residues. CDR3 in DNA: TGTGCCAGCAGTGAATTCTGGGACACTGAAAATTATGGCTACACCTTC. It translates to CASSEFWDTENYGYTF.

The rearrangement joins TRBV28 to TRBJ2-1, with TRBD1 identical over 7 bases. The CDR3 has 14 amino acids. CDR1 is MDHEN and CDR2 is SYDVKM in the germline V gene. The V segment lost 5 bases and the J segment 10 bases; nucleotides outside the gene matches: 11. The CDR3 here is CASSIETGVREQFF. CDR3 DNA: TGTGCCAGCAGTATTGAAACAGGGGTAAGGGAGCAGTTCTTC.

The rearrangement uses TRBV20-1 and TRBJ1-1, with D possibly matching TRBD1 (5 bases). CDR1 is DFQATT and CDR2 is SNEGSKA in the germline V gene (reference sequence). This CDR3 has 11 residues. V was trimmed by 4 bases and J by 5 bases, leaving 8 bases between them. The CDR3 is CSAKQVTEAFF. The DNA of the CDR3 is TGCAGTGCTAAACAGGTAACTGAAGCTTTCTTT.

The chain uses TRBV28 and TRBJ1-2; 10 bases are a match to TRBD1. Germline trimming cut 2 bases from V and 1 base from J; bases unmatched to any gene: 10. The length of the CDR3 is 18 residues. Germline CDR1 and CDR2: MDHEN and SYDVKM. The DNA of the CDR3 is TGTGCCAGCAGTTTACCGGACAGGGGGACTTATATTAACTATGGCTACACCTTC. Residues: CASSLPDRGTYINYGYTF.

The chain is built from TRBV27 and TRBJ2-3, with 9 bases that match TRBD1. The CDR3 contains 13 residues. V shed 8 bases and J 5 bases; nucleotides not matched to a gene: 5. From germline, CDR1 is MNHEY and CDR2 SMNVEV (reference sequence). The CDR3 bases are TGTGCCAGCGGGGGACAGGGTCTAGATACGCAGTATTTT. It is translated as CASGGQGLDTQYF.

The chain joins TRBV4-2 to TRBJ2-1; maybe TRBD2 (5 bases). CDR1 is LGHNA, CDR2 YNFKEQ, per germline. The CDR3 has 16 amino acids. Deletions cut 3 bases from V and 0 bases from J, with 12 bases between. The CDR3 DNA sequence: TGTGCCAGCAGCCAGCCGCGGGTTCCCTCCTACAATGAGCAGTTCTTC. Translated: CASSQPRVPSYNEQFF.

This clone was seen a single time. The chain couples TRBV9 to TRBJ1-2; D is undetermined. Germline V lookup: CDR1 SGDLS, CDR2 YYNGEE. V was clipped by 4 bases and J by 4 bases, with 20 bases between them. CDR3 length: 16 amino acids. The CDR3 sequence: CASSLERSPRGYGYTF. CDR3 sequence (DNA): TGTGCCAGCAGCCTAGAACGGAGTCCTCGCGGCTATGGCTACACCTTC. Together with reference TRBV9 and TRBJ1-2, the CDR3 gives the full variable domain: DSGVTQTPKHLITATGQRVTLRCSPRSGDLSVYWYQQSLDQGLQFLIQYYNGEERAKGNILERFSAQQFPDLHSELNLSSLELGDSALYFCASSLERSPRGYGYTFGSGTRLTVV.

The rearrangement joins TRBV29-1 to TRBJ2-1, with D perhaps matching TRBD1 (6 bases). V was cut by 2 bases and J by 3 bases, with 14 bases left in between. This CDR3 has 15 amino acids. Germline V gene lookup returns CDR1 SQVTM and CDR2 ANQGSEA. CDR3 in amino acids: CSVELSGRGYNEQFF. Here the CDR3 DNA reads TGCAGCGTTGAATTATCCGGCAGGGGCTACAATGAGCAGTTCTTC.

The rearrangement joins TRBV4-2 to TRBJ1-2, with a tentative D call TRBD1 (5 bases). V was trimmed by 4 bases and J by 1 base, leaving 13 bases between them. The V gene's germline CDR1 is LGHNA and CDR2 YNFKEQ. The CDR3 loop spans 15 amino acids. The chain's CDR3 is CASSLRVGGNYGYTF. In DNA form, the CDR3 reads TGTGCCAGCAGCCTTCGCGTCGGGGGTAACTATGGCTACACCTTC.

This clone has only a few counts. This rearrangement joins TRBV7-9 to TRBJ2-3, with 8 positions matching TRBD2. The CDR3 totals 15 residues. The V gene end was trimmed by 6 bases and the J gene end by 2 bases; junction bases not matched to a gene: 7. CDR1 SEHNR and CDR2 FQNEAQ come from the germline V gene (reference sequence). CDR3 amino acids: CASRPGAGATDTQYF. The CDR3 DNA is TGTGCCAGCAGACCGGGAGCGGGGGCCACAGATACGCAGTATTTT.

J is TRBJ1-2 and V is TRBV14, with D tentatively TRBD1 (6 bases). The V gene lost 4 bases and the J gene lost 5 bases, with 8 bases spanning the gap. Germline V lookup: CDR1 SGHDN, CDR2 FVKESK. The CDR3 is made up of 12 amino acids. The CDR3 DNA is TGTGCCAGCAGCCCGGACAGTTATGGCTACACCTTC. Protein sequence: CASSPDSYGYTF.

The chain carries TRBV2 and TRBJ2-1; TRBD2 matches at 11 bases. CDR3 length: 14 residues. V was pared by 8 bases and J by 7 bases, with 7 bases of the junction left unmatched. Germline V lookup: CDR1 SNHLY, CDR2 FYNNEI. The DNA for the CDR3 is TGTGCCAGCCTTACTAGCGGGAGAGGGAATGAGCAGTTCTTC. It is translated as CASLTSGRGNEQFF.

This clone came up a few times. The rearrangement joins TRBV7-9 to TRBJ1-1; D perhaps matches TRBD1 (6 bases). V was trimmed by 4 bases and J by 7 bases, leaving 16 bases between them. Germline CDR1 and CDR2: SEHNR and FQNEAQ (reference sequence). The CDR3 covers 14 residues. DNA for the CDR3: TGTGCCAGCAGCTCCTACAGGGAATTTAATGAAGCTTTCTTT. As protein: CASSSYREFNEAFF.

This clone was found a few times. The chain links TRBV5-1 to TRBJ2-3; 8 nucleotides agree with TRBD2. The CDR3 is 14 residues long. Germline V gives CDR1 SGHRS, CDR2 YFSETQ. V dropped 2 bases and J dropped 4; count of bases not matched to a gene: 3. CDR3 sequence reads: CASSLPGGPDTQYF. The DNA for the CDR3 is TGCGCCAGCAGCTTACCGGGGGGGCCAGATACGCAGTATTTT. Full variable domain (missing parts from reference TRBV5-1 and TRBJ2-3): KAGVTQTPRYLIKTRGQQVTLSCSPISGHRSVSWYQQTPGQGLQFLFEYFSETQRNKGNFPGRFSGRQFSNSRSEMNVSTLELGDSALYLCASSLPGGPDTQYFGPGTRLTVL.

The rearrangement uses TRBV6-1 and TRBJ1-5; no firm D call. The CDR3 has 13 residues. Germline V gene sequence: CDR1 MNHNS, CDR2 SASEGT. Trimming removed 8 bases from V and 4 bases from J, with 12 bases in between. CDR3 residues: CASGGRINQPQHF. CDR3 in DNA: TGTGCCAGCGGAGGACGGATTAATCAGCCCCAGCATTTT.

The V gene is TRBV5-1, the J gene TRBJ1-3; no reliable D call. Trimming removed 4 bases at V and 0 bases at J, with 11 bases between. The CDR3 totals 15 residues. Germline loops: CDR1 SGHRS, CDR2 YFSETQ. The CDR3 bases are TGCGCCAGCAGCCCGACGGGGAGCTCTGGAAACACCATATATTTT. It specifies CASSPTGSSGNTIYF.

The chain joins TRBV27 to TRBJ2-3, with 10 nucleotides matching TRBD2. Germline V gene data show CDR1 as MNHEY and CDR2 as SMNVEV (reference sequence). This CDR3 comprises 17 residues. V lost 1 base and J lost 2; bases outside the gene matches: 6. For the CDR3, the DNA is TGTGCCAGCAGTTTATTTACTAGCGGGGTGTACACAGATACGCAGTATTTT. This translates into CASSLFTSGVYTDTQYF.

The count of this clone is one. V usage is TRBV5-1 and J usage is TRBJ2-7; D possibly corresponds to TRBD2 (6 bases). CDR1 SGHRS and CDR2 YFSETQ come from the germline V gene. With 1 base removed from V and 3 bases from J, the gap between germline ends came to 17 bases. This CDR3 comprises 16 residues. The CDR3 region is CASSLPRSGTGYEQYF. The CDR3 DNA follows: TGCGCCAGCAGCTTGCCAAGGTCCGGGACTGGCTACGAGCAGTACTTC.

In regard to this clone: Other nucleotide sequences from this sample produce the same CDR3. The chain couples TRBV6-4 to TRBJ1-1; 10 bases map to TRBD1. The junction had 3 bases not matched to a gene; V was cut back by 3 bases and J by 5 bases. The V gene's germline CDR1 is MRHNA and CDR2 SNTAGT. This CDR3 region has 14 residues. The CDR3 sequence is CASSDTDRGTEAFF. As DNA, the CDR3 is TGTGCCAGCAGTGATACGGACAGGGGGACTGAAGCTTTCTTT.

This clone was picked up a small number of times. The chain links TRBV5-5 to TRBJ2-7; 7 bases align to TRBD2. The CDR3 totals 13 residues. Losses at the gene ends were 6 bases for V and 6 bases for J; bases not matched to a gene: 9. In germline, CDR1 is SGHKS, CDR2 YYEKEE (reference sequence). The CDR3 DNA is TGTGCCAGCACCCTTTCGCTAGCGGCCGAGCAGTACTTC. As protein: CASTLSLAAEQYF.

The chain employs TRBV19 and TRBJ1-3; 8 positions match TRBD1. This CDR3 has 15 residues. Trimming cost V 6 bases and J 2 bases; bases outside gene matches: 6. Germline V gene lookup returns CDR1 LNHDA and CDR2 SQIVND (reference sequence). The CDR3 reads CASRGQGAPGNTIYF. CDR3 nucleotide sequence: TGTGCCAGTAGAGGTCAGGGGGCCCCTGGAAACACCATATATTTT.

V and J are TRBV5-6 and TRBJ2-7; TRBD2 aligns across 8 bases. Looked up from germline, CDR1 is SGHDT and CDR2 is YYEEEE. J lost 4 bases, V lost 4 bases, and 13 bases had no gene match. CDR3 size: 16 residues. The CDR3, as DNA: TGTGCCAGCAGCCCCATTGAGGGAACGGGAGGGTACGAGCAGTACTTC. Translated: CASSPIEGTGGYEQYF.

CDR3 sequence reads: CASSQEGSGGELFF. As DNA, the CDR3 is TGCGCCAGCAGCCAAGAAGGTTCGGGCGGGGAGCTGTTTTTT. The chain joins TRBV4-1 to TRBJ2-2; D unresolved. The CDR3 extends over 14 amino acids. Trimming removed 0 bases at V and 7 bases at J, with 9 bases between. Germline assignment: CDR1 MGHRA and CDR2 YSYEKL.

This clone appeared a few times. The chain carries TRBV7-8 and TRBJ2-3; 7 bases fit TRBD1. CDR3 length: 15 amino acids. Germline V CDR1 and CDR2: SGHVS, FQNEAQ. Trimming removed 6 bases from V and 5 bases from J; junction bases left unmatched: 11. The CDR3 region is CASRPRTGGGDTQYF. The DNA of the CDR3 is TGTGCCAGCAGGCCCCGGACAGGTGGTGGAGATACGCAGTATTTT.

This clone was observed a few times. The chain employs TRBV11-2 and TRBJ2-1; maybe TRBD2 (5 bases). This CDR3 comprises 14 residues. V was clipped by 2 bases and J by 2 bases, with 7 bases between them. Germline V gives CDR1 SGHAT, CDR2 FQNNGV. The CDR3, as DNA: TGTGCCAGCAGCTTACTACTAGCCTACAATGAGCAGTTCTTC. Protein: CASSLLLAYNEQFF.

This chain uses TRBV5-1 with TRBJ2-3; TRBD2 aligns across 12 bases. The CDR3 loop spans 17 amino acids. Germline assignment: CDR1 SGHRS and CDR2 YFSETQ. Trimming at V came to 5 bases and at J to 5 bases, leaving 12 bases not matched to a gene. The chain's CDR3 is CASSAPSGGAKGDTQYF. DNA for the CDR3: TGCGCCAGCAGTGCGCCTAGCGGGGGGGCAAAAGGAGATACGCAGTATTTT. The whole variable domain, filled in from reference TRBV5-1 and TRBJ2-3, reads KAGVTQTPRYLIKTRGQQVTLSCSPISGHRSVSWYQQTPGQGLQFLFEYFSETQRNKGNFPGRFSGRQFSNSRSEMNVSTLELGDSALYLCASSAPSGGAKGDTQYFGPGTRLTVL.

This chain links TRBV5-1 with TRBJ2-5; 9 nucleotides match TRBD1. V shed 4 bases, J shed 11 bases, and the junction held 12 bases outside the gene matches. The germline gives CDR1 SGHRS, CDR2 YFSETQ. The CDR3 runs to 14 residues. CDR3 sequence: CASSGGTGKGEQYF. The CDR3 DNA reads as TGCGCCAGCAGCGGCGGGACAGGGAAGGGAGAGCAGTACTTC.

The CDR3 region has the DNA TGTGCCACTACCTCGGGGTATAATGAGCAGTTCTTC. Encoded protein: CATTSGYNEQFF. The chain joins TRBV27 to TRBJ2-1; tentative D call: TRBD2 (5 bases). The CDR3 totals 12 residues. The V gene's germline CDR1 is MNHEY and CDR2 SMNVEV (reference sequence). V dropped 10 bases and J dropped 7 bases, with 14 bases sitting between them.